These T cell receptor beta chains were read from a single sample in a study of T cells in Graves' hyperthyroidism and ophthalmopathy. TCRdb itself ran the multiplex PCR reads through MiXCR, one entry per CDR3 protein. This sample carries approximately 640,000 distinct CDR3 sequences, just under 45% of them seen once, and the ten largest clones take less than 9%. The material sequenced was peripheral blood or thyroid tissue (not recorded which). Receptor source: an adult man with Graves' disease, either hyperthyroidism or ophthalmopathy (not recorded which). Each CDR3 is given with its conserved first and last residue. The order of the fields is V gene, clone size, J gene, D gene, CDR3 protein, CDR3 DNA. A D gene is named only where the DNA matches it firmly. Not every row has a clone size; where given, it reads once, few, many or a size class.

>TRBV10-2|few|TRBJ1-1|TRBD1
CASGEQGGGTEAFF
TGCGCCAGCGGAGAACAGGGGGGGGGAACTGAAGCTTTCTTT
>TRBV2|few|TRBJ2-2|-
CASTLSSTGELFF
TGTGCCAGCACCCTCTCTAGCACCGGGGAGCTGTTTTTT
>TRBV19|many|TRBJ1-4|-
CASSRTVREEKLFF
TGTGCCAGTAGTAGGACAGTCCGGGAGGAAAAACTGTTTTTT
>TRBV7-8|-|TRBJ1-5|-
CASSLAAGAVDQPQHF
TGTGCCAGCAGCTTAGCGGCAGGGGCAGTGGATCAGCCCCAGCATTTT
>TRBV12-3/TRBV12-4|-|TRBJ1-2|TRBD1
CASRGTGNHGYTF
TGTGCCAGCAGAGGGACAGGGAATCATGGCTACACCTTC
>TRBV9|-|TRBJ2-7|TRBD1
CASSRAGQGYEQYF
TGTGCCAGCAGTCGAGCGGGACAGGGCTACGAGCAGTACTTC
>TRBV14|many|TRBJ1-6|-
CASGAGRGWNSPLHF
TGTGCCAGCGGTGCGGGGAGGGGGTGGAATTCACCCCTCCACTTT
>TRBV7-8|-|TRBJ2-2|TRBD1
CACQRAGGGGELFF
TGTGCCTGCCAGCGGGCAGGGGGCGGCGGGGAGCTGTTTTTT
>TRBV29-1|-|TRBJ1-2|TRBD1
CSRDRDYGYTF
TGCAGCCGTGACAGGGACTATGGCTACACCTTC
>TRBV10-3|many|TRBJ2-7|-
CAISEEQGGSYEQYF
TGTGCCATCAGTGAGGAGCAGGGTGGTTCCTACGAGCAGTACTTC
>TRBV10-3|-|TRBJ2-7|TRBD1
CAIRAGTGGRYEQYF
TGTGCCATCAGGGCCGGGACAGGGGGTAGGTACGAGCAGTACTTC
>TRBV14|few|TRBJ2-5|-
CASSQDWRAAQETQYF
TGTGCCAGCAGCCAAGATTGGAGGGCGGCCCAAGAGACCCAGTACTTC
>TRBV7-8|many|TRBJ2-7|TRBD2
CASSLGGRLYEQYF
TGTGCCAGCAGCTTAGGCGGGAGGCTCTACGAGCAGTACTTC
>TRBV19|-|TRBJ1-5|-
CASSIRTHSNQPQHF
TGTGCCAGTAGTATTAGGACACATAGCAATCAGCCCCAGCATTTT
>TRBV29-1|-|TRBJ2-3|-
CSVTKGLSSTDTQYF
TGCAGCGTGACCAAGGGACTGAGTAGCACAGATACGCAGTATTTT
>TRBV7-9|-|TRBJ2-7|-
CASSQFEGSYEQYF
TGTGCCAGCAGCCAATTTGAGGGGTCCTACGAGCAGTACTTC
>TRBV10-2|many|TRBJ2-5|-
CASSESGGETQYF
TGCGCCAGCAGTGAGTCCGGGGGCGAGACCCAGTACTTC
>TRBV6-1|-|TRBJ2-5|-
CASRSTGTLETQYF
TGTGCCAGCAGGTCGACAGGGACTTTGGAGACCCAGTACTTC
>TRBV29-1|-|TRBJ1-3|TRBD1
CSVGTGDRNTIYF
TGCAGCGTTGGGACAGGGGATAGAAACACCATATATTTT
>TRBV5-1|many|TRBJ1-3|TRBD1
CASSLATGASSGNTIYF
TGCGCCAGCAGCTTGGCCACAGGGGCTTCCTCTGGAAACACCATATATTTT
>TRBV5-1|few|TRBJ2-5|-
CASSRGLTRGGETQYF
TGCGCCAGCAGCAGGGGTCTAACAAGGGGCGGAGAGACCCAGTACTTC
>TRBV9|-|TRBJ1-1|TRBD1
CASTSTGSYTEAFF
TGTGCCAGCACCTCGACAGGGTCGTACACTGAAGCTTTCTTT
>TRBV15|many|TRBJ1-1|-
CATSRDRGVSEAFF
TGTGCCACCAGCAGGGACCGTGGCGTCAGTGAAGCTTTCTTT
>TRBV5-1|few|TRBJ1-2|-
CASSLGHEPFNYGYTF
TGCGCCAGCAGCCTGGGACACGAACCCTTTAACTATGGCTACACCTTC
>TRBV7-2|-|TRBJ2-2|TRBD2
CASSSGLAERPGELFF
TGTGCCAGCAGCTCCGGACTAGCGGAACGTCCCGGGGAGCTGTTTTTT
>TRBV5-1|few|TRBJ2-5|-
CASSLRRTGPQETQYF
TGCGCCAGCAGCTTGCGAAGAACAGGGCCCCAAGAGACCCAGTACTTC
>TRBV6-5|-|TRBJ1-2|-
CASSYSALLTNGYTF
TGTGCCAGCAGTTACTCGGCCTTGCTAACGAATGGCTACACCTTC
>TRBV15|-|TRBJ2-7|-
CATSADLGNEQYF
TGTGCCACCAGCGCAGACTTAGGCAACGAGCAGTACTTC
>TRBV11-2|once|TRBJ1-6|-
CASREVNSPLHF
TGTGCTAGCCGGGAAGTTAATTCACCCCTCCACTTT
>TRBV7-2|-|TRBJ2-5|TRBD2
CASSGRRETQYF
TGTGCCTCTAGCGGGAGACGAGAGACCCAGTACTTC
>TRBV2|-|TRBJ1-1|-
CALSRGNTEAFF
TGTGCCCTCAGCAGGGGGAACACTGAAGCTTTCTTT
>TRBV20-1|-|TRBJ2-7|-
CSARDLKGGNSYKQYF
TGCAGTGCTAGAGATTTAAAGGGCGGGAACTCCTACAAGCAGTACTTC
>TRBV29-1|few|TRBJ1-1|-
CSVAFAGQNTEAFF
TGCAGCGTTGCCTTCGCCGGACAGAACACTGAAGCTTTCTTT
>TRBV6-5|many|TRBJ2-7|-
CASSYGRDYEQYF
TGTGCCAGCAGTTACGGGCGGGACTACGAGCAGTACTTC
>TRBV20-1|-|TRBJ2-7|TRBD2
CSARDLLAGGTYEQYF
TGCAGTGCTAGAGATTTACTAGCGGGGGGTACCTACGAGCAGTACTTC
>TRBV7-8|few|TRBJ1-5|TRBD1
CASSLGQGGGPQHF
TGTGCCAGCAGCTTGGGACAGGGGGGAGGGCCCCAGCATTTT
>TRBV7-4|few|TRBJ2-6|-
CASSQEGWWANVLTF
TGTGCCAGCAGCCAAGAGGGATGGTGGGCCAACGTCCTGACTTTC
>TRBV9|many|TRBJ1-1|TRBD1
CASSVQGQVNTEAFF
TGTGCCAGCAGCGTACAGGGACAGGTAAACACTGAAGCTTTCTTT
>TRBV2|-|TRBJ1-3|TRBD1
CASSVTGVYTIYF
TGTGCCAGCAGTGTGACAGGGGTTTACACCATATATTTT
>TRBV20-1|few|TRBJ1-5|TRBD1
CSAREGQGAQPQHF
TGCAGTGCTAGAGAGGGACAGGGGGCTCAGCCCCAGCATTTT
>TRBV29-1|many|TRBJ1-1|-
CSVDGAAGNTEAFF
TGCAGCGTTGATGGGGCGGCGGGGAACACTGAAGCTTTCTTT
>TRBV20-1|-|TRBJ1-5|-
CSATTGYSNQPQHF
TGCAGTGCTACCACAGGTTATAGCAATCAGCCCCAGCATTTT
>TRBV29-1|-|TRBJ1-2|TRBD1
CSVARSGTDNYGYTF
TGCAGCGTTGCTAGGAGTGGGACAGACAACTATGGCTACACCTTC
>TRBV12-3/TRBV12-4|-|TRBJ1-2|TRBD1
CASRQRDSYYGYTF
TGTGCCAGCAGACAAAGGGACAGCTACTATGGCTACACCTTC
>TRBV13|many|TRBJ1-1|TRBD1
CASSLAGTGSTEAFF
TGTGCCAGCAGCTTAGCCGGGACAGGGAGTACTGAAGCTTTCTTT
>TRBV2|many|TRBJ2-7|-
CASSVAGGTGSYEQYF
TGTGCCAGCAGCGTCGCGGGAGGGACAGGCTCCTACGAGCAGTACTTC
>TRBV7-6|-|TRBJ2-3|-
CASSGYTQYF
TGTGCCAGCAGCGGGTATACGCAGTATTTT
>TRBV10-3|many|TRBJ1-1|-
CAISEEQIMNTEAFF
TGTGCCATCAGTGAGGAACAGATTATGAACACTGAAGCTTTCTTT
>TRBV12-3/TRBV12-4|-|TRBJ1-1|-
CASSLGVGEAFF
TGTGCCAGCAGTTTAGGGGTTGGTGAAGCTTTCTTT
>TRBV24-1|many|TRBJ2-5|-
CATSDNAAGETQYF
TGTGCCACCAGTGACAACGCTGCGGGAGAGACCCAGTACTTC
>TRBV25-1|-|TRBJ1-4|-
CASNQGRGNEKLFF
TGTGCCAGCAACCAGGGTAGGGGTAATGAAAAACTGTTTTTT
>TRBV19|-|TRBJ2-7|TRBD1
CASSPQGLYEQYF
TGTGCCAGTAGTCCACAGGGGCTCTACGAGCAGTACTTC
>TRBV12-3/TRBV12-4|many|TRBJ1-5|-
CASSSAGDRNQPQHF
TGTGCCAGCAGTTCCGCAGGGGATAGGAATCAGCCCCAGCATTTT